The rows below give T cell receptor beta chains drawn from one sample of a study of T cell responses to AZD1222 COVID-19 vaccine. Method: immunoSEQ multiplex PCR; TCRdb's copy keeps in-frame clones and lacks some. The table has 90,000 to 110,000 clones, around 87% seen once. This material consisted of peripheral blood, taken on day 0 of AZD1222 vaccination. These receptor sequences come from an adult in good health. CDR3s include the opening cysteine and the closing phenylalanine or tryptophan. D genes are given only for firm matches. Expanded clones get a size class; other rows say once, few or many, or leave the size out.

clone_size	v_call	d_call	j_call	cdr3_nt	cdr3_aa
.	TRBV5-1	.	TRBJ1-3	TGCGCCAGCAGCCCGGTGGGGACTACTGGAAACACCATATATTTT	CASSPVGTTGNTIYF
.	TRBV19	TRBD2	TRBJ2-1	TGTGCCAGTAGTATAGTAGGGCTAGCGGGAGGGCTCAGTGAGCAGTTCTTC	CASSIVGLAGGLSEQFF
.	TRBV30	TRBD2	TRBJ2-2	TGTGCCTGGACGGCGATGGGACTAGCGTTTACCGGGGAGCTGTTTTTT	CAWTAMGLAFTGELFF
.	TRBV27	.	TRBJ2-2	TGTGCCAGCAGTGCCGGGACGGCGAACACCGGGGAGCTGTTTTTT	CASSAGTANTGELFF
.	TRBV5-4	.	TRBJ2-7	TGTGCCAGCAGTATTTTTAGCGGAGAGCAGTACTTC	CASSIFSGEQYF
.	TRBV6-2/TRBV6-3	.	TRBJ2-2	TGTGCCAGCAGTTACCTTACCGGGGAGCTGTTTTTT	CASSYLTGELFF
.	TRBV7-2	.	TRBJ1-6	TGTGCCAGCAGCTTAGACCTTTCACCCCTCCACTTT	CASSLDLSPLHF
once	TRBV3-1/TRBV3-2	TRBD1	TRBJ1-6	TGTGCCAGCAGCCAAAAACAGGGACAGGGGTATAATTCACCCCTCCACTTT	CASSQKQGQGYNSPLHF
.	TRBV27	.	TRBJ2-7	TGTGCCAGCAGAAAACCCGGGACGGGTACCTACGAGCAGTACTTC	CASRKPGTGTYEQYF
.	TRBV5-5	.	TRBJ1-2	TGTGCCAGCAGCTTTTGGAGGGGGAGCTTATTTTCTGGCTACACCTTC	CASSFWRGSLFSGYTF
.	TRBV9	.	TRBJ1-4	TGTGCCAGCAGCGTAGGAGAGGGGGAAAAACTGTTTTTT	CASSVGEGEKLFF
.	TRBV29-1	TRBD2	TRBJ2-3	TGCAGCGTTATTGTAGCGGGGTCCACAGATACGCAGTATTTT	CSVIVAGSTDTQYF
.	TRBV6-2/TRBV6-3	TRBD1	TRBJ1-5	TGTGCCAGCAGTCTACAGGGGGCCTGGAATCAGCCCCAGCATTTT	CASSLQGAWNQPQHF
.	TRBV9	.	TRBJ2-5	TGTGCCAGCAGCGCGGGACCAGCTGGCCAAGAGACCCAGTACTTC	CASSAGPAGQETQYF
.	TRBV7-2	TRBD1	TRBJ1-2	TGTGCCAGCAGCCGCGTACAGGGGGGTAACTATGGCTACACCTTC	CASSRVQGGNYGYTF
once	TRBV2	.	TRBJ2-1	TGTGCCAGCAGTGCACACAGGGATTGGAATGAGCAGTTCTTC	CASSAHRDWNEQFF
once	TRBV19	.	TRBJ1-5	TGTGCCAGTAGTATCCCGGACCGTCGACCGCATTTT	CASSIPDRRPHF
.	TRBV2	TRBD1	TRBJ1-1	TGTGCCAGTGGGACAGGGGATACTGAAGCTTTCTTT	CASGTGDTEAFF
.	TRBV28	.	TRBJ1-2	TGTGCCAGCAACCCCAACAGGGCTGAAGGCTACACCTTC	CASNPNRAEGYTF
.	TRBV9	TRBD1	TRBJ1-2	TGTGCCAGCAGCGTACGAGGGGGCAACTATGGCTACACCTTC	CASSVRGGNYGYTF
.	TRBV15	TRBD1	TRBJ1-5	TGTGCCACCAGCAGAGAACAGGGGGGCAATCAGCCCCAGCATTTT	CATSREQGGNQPQHF
.	TRBV5-6	.	TRBJ1-5	TGTGCCAGCAGCTCCGGGTCACATCAGCCCCAGCATTTT	CASSSGSHQPQHF
.	TRBV18	TRBD1	TRBJ1-1	TGTGCCAGCTCACCAACGGCCGGGACAGGGGGCAGCACTGAAGCTTTCTTT	CASSPTAGTGGSTEAFF
once	TRBV19	.	TRBJ1-5	TGTGCCAGTAGTATGACGGTTAATCAGCCCCAGCATTTT	CASSMTVNQPQHF
.	TRBV19	.	TRBJ1-2	TGTGCCAGTAGTATCAGGGACTTGTATGGCTACACCTTC	CASSIRDLYGYTF
once	TRBV28	TRBD1	TRBJ1-1	TGTGCCAGCAGACCAACAGGGGGTCGGACTGAAGCTTTCTTT	CASRPTGGRTEAFF
.	TRBV19	.	TRBJ1-1	TGTGCCAGTGGGTACACTGAAGCTTTCTTT	CASGYTEAFF
.	TRBV24-1	TRBD1	TRBJ1-1	TGTGCCACCAGTGATTCCCAGGGGGGGAACACTGAAGCTTTCTTT	CATSDSQGGNTEAFF
.	TRBV5-1	.	TRBJ2-2	TGCGCCAGCATGGACGCCGGGGAGCTGTTTTTT	CASMDAGELFF
.	TRBV11-3	TRBD2	TRBJ2-3	TGTGCCAGCAGCGAAGGGACTAGCGGGATTTCAGATACGCAGTATTTT	CASSEGTSGISDTQYF
.	TRBV30	TRBD2	TRBJ2-7	TGTGCCTGGAGTCCGGGGGGCTACGAGCAGTACTTC	CAWSPGGYEQYF
.	TRBV29-1	TRBD2	TRBJ2-2	TGCAGCGTTGAACTAGCGGGGGGCCCGGCCGGGGAGCTGTTTTTT	CSVELAGGPAGELFF
.	TRBV11-2	TRBD1	TRBJ1-6	TGTGCCAGCAGCCCTGCTACAGGGGGCACCTATAATTCACCCCTCCACTTT	CASSPATGGTYNSPLHF
once	TRBV4-3	.	TRBJ1-6	TGCGCCAGCAGCCAAGGGGCCCAAATTAATTCACCCCTCCACTTT	CASSQGAQINSPLHF
once	TRBV9	TRBD2	TRBJ2-7	TGTGCCAGCAGCGCAGGGACTAGCGGGAGCCACGAGCAGTACTTC	CASSAGTSGSHEQYF
.	TRBV5-5	.	TRBJ1-5	TGTGCCAGCAGCTCCCTGTGGGGGGAACGACCCCAGCATTTT	CASSSLWGERPQHF
.	TRBV3-1/TRBV3-2	.	TRBJ1-5	TGTGCCAGCAGCCTACTCGGGACGTTGGATCAGCCCCAGCATTTT	CASSLLGTLDQPQHF
.	TRBV27	.	TRBJ1-1	TGTGCCAGCAGGAAGCTCCTCGGGGACACTGAAGCTTTCTTT	CASRKLLGDTEAFF
.	TRBV24-1	TRBD1	TRBJ1-5	TGTGCCACCAGTGATCCTGGACAGGGGAGTCAGCCCCAGCATTTT	CATSDPGQGSQPQHF
.	TRBV4-3	.	TRBJ1-2	TGCGCCAGCAGCCCATTAGCGGTTCGCTATGGCTACACCTTC	CASSPLAVRYGYTF
.	TRBV6-4	.	TRBJ1-2	TGTGCCAGCAGTTTAGACCCCCCGGGGGAGGGTGGCTACACCTTC	CASSLDPPGEGGYTF
once	TRBV7-3	TRBD2	TRBJ2-2	TGTGCCAGCAGCGAGGGACTAGCGGGAACCGGGGAGCTGTTTTTT	CASSEGLAGTGELFF
.	TRBV28	TRBD1	TRBJ1-2	TGTGCCAGTCATCCCGGGACAGGGTATGGCTACACCTTC	CASHPGTGYGYTF
.	TRBV5-1	TRBD1	TRBJ2-7	TGCGCCAGTCGCCGTGGGACAGGGTCCTACGAGCAGTACTTC	CASRRGTGSYEQYF
once	TRBV28	TRBD2	TRBJ2-1	TGTGCCAGCAGTTTAGCGGGAGAGTCCTACAATGAGCAGTTCTTC	CASSLAGESYNEQFF
.	TRBV7-9	.	TRBJ2-1	TGTGCCAGCAGCCCCCTATACACCTCCAACAATGAGCAGTTCTTC	CASSPLYTSNNEQFF